A selection of T cell receptor beta chains follows, all from one sample in a study of neurological immune-mediated disorders. TCRdb re-derived calls from the 5' RACE reads in MiXCR, one entry per CDR3 protein. The sample yields under 30,000 distinct CDR3 sequences, 10% to 15% seen once. What was sequenced was PBMCs. These receptor sequences come from a woman in her thirties or forties with HTLV-1-associated myelopathy (HAM/TSP). Both conserved end residues are part of each CDR3. A D gene is named only where the DNA matches it firmly. The size entry is marked missing in some rows and otherwise reads once, few, many or a size class.

d_gene,j_gene,v_gene,abundance,CDR3aa,CDR3nt
-,TRBJ2-2,TRBV29-1,many,CSAGEGGTGELFF,TGCAGCGCAGGGGAGGGGGGGACCGGGGAGCTGTTTTTT
-,TRBJ1-2,TRBV6-2/TRBV6-3,many,CASSYTGRGSGYTF,TGTGCCAGCAGTTACACAGGACGGGGGTCAGGCTACACCTTC
TRBD2,TRBJ2-5,TRBV7-2,-,CASSPRASGGAETQYF,TGTGCCAGCAGCCCGAGGGCTAGCGGGGGGGCAGAGACCCAGTACTTC
-,TRBJ1-2,TRBV7-2,few,CASSLAWVRTQDGYTF,TGTGCCAGCAGCTTAGCTTGGGTCCGGACACAAGATGGCTACACCTTC
TRBD2,TRBJ2-3,TRBV5-1,many,CASSLVVAGARDTQYF,TGCGCCAGCAGCTTGGTAGTAGCGGGAGCGCGAGATACGCAGTATTTT
TRBD1,TRBJ1-1,TRBV5-1,many,CASSWGQGETEAFF,TGCGCCAGCAGCTGGGGACAGGGTGAGACTGAAGCTTTCTTT
-,TRBJ2-3,TRBV4-1,-,CASSQDLTIYTDTQYF,TGCGCCAGCAGCCAAGATCTCACCATATACACAGATACGCAGTATTTT
-,TRBJ1-3,TRBV5-1,many,CASSLDQVPNTIYF,TGCGCCAGCAGCTTGGACCAGGTCCCTAACACCATATATTTT
TRBD2,TRBJ2-3,TRBV3-1,many,CASSQVLAGGPTDTQYF,TGTGCCAGCAGCCAAGTATTAGCGGGGGGGCCTACAGATACGCAGTATTTT
-,TRBJ2-1,TRBV3-1,medium-sized,CASSQDRGSVVNNEQFF,TGTGCCAGCAGCCAAGATCGTGGTAGCGTGGTGAACAATGAGCAGTTCTTC
TRBD2,TRBJ2-7,TRBV7-2,many,CASSLVRPSGKKYGGQYF,TGTGCCAGCAGCTTAGTTCGGCCTAGCGGGAAAAAATACGGTGGGCAGTACTTC
-,TRBJ2-3,TRBV9,many,CASSVWGSTDTQYF,TGTGCCAGCAGCGTTTGGGGGAGCACAGATACGCAGTATTTT
-,TRBJ2-2,TRBV29-1,many,CSVRQDTGELFF,TGCAGCGTACGACAGGACACCGGGGAGCTGTTTTTT
-,TRBJ2-5,TRBV7-9,many,CASGVGQGRETQYF,TGTGCCAGCGGCGTAGGGCAGGGGCGCGAGACCCAGTACTTC
-,TRBJ2-5,TRBV7-3,many,CASSLSGRGETQYF,TGTGCCAGCAGCTTAAGTGGCAGGGGAGAGACCCAGTACTTC
TRBD1,TRBJ1-2,TRBV11-2,many,CASSFLGVMRDRGRLNYGYTF,TGTGCCAGCAGCTTCTTAGGTGTGATGAGGGACAGGGGCCGCCTAAACTATGGCTACACCTTC
-,TRBJ2-5,TRBV10-2,-,CASKGETQYF,TGCGCCAGTAAAGGAGAGACCCAGTACTTC
TRBD1,TRBJ1-4,TRBV4-1,many,CASSQGSQGVREKLFF,TGCGCCAGCAGCCAAGGCTCTCAGGGGGTGAGGGAAAAACTGTTTTTT
-,TRBJ2-2,TRBV7-8,medium-sized,CASSNSRRGNTGELFF,TGTGCCAGCAGCAACAGCCGGAGGGGGAACACCGGGGAGCTGTTTTTT
-,TRBJ2-3,TRBV7-6,-,CASSLGVPGSSTDTQYF,TGTGCCAGCAGCTTAGGTGTACCGGGATCTAGCACAGATACGCAGTATTTT
TRBD1,TRBJ2-3,TRBV12-3/TRBV12-4,-,CASSVTGASTDTQYF,TGTGCCAGCAGTGTGACAGGGGCTAGCACAGATACGCAGTATTTT
-,TRBJ2-1,TRBV24-1,many,CAPGRNNEQFF,TGTGCCCCAGGCCGGAACAATGAGCAGTTCTTC
-,TRBJ2-7,TRBV20-1,many,CSARKYEQYF,TGCAGTGCTAGGAAGTACGAGCAGTACTTC
-,TRBJ1-1,TRBV5-1,many,CASSFSPGGAGTEAFF,TGCGCCAGCAGCTTTTCCCCGGGGGGGGCTGGAACTGAAGCTTTCTTT
-,TRBJ2-7,TRBV5-1,many,CASSLEGLTYEQYF,TGCGCCAGCAGCTTGGAAGGACTGACCTACGAGCAGTACTTC
TRBD1,TRBJ2-5,TRBV2,few,CASSVDRGGETQYF,TGTGCCAGCAGTGTAGACAGGGGCGGGGAGACCCAGTACTTC
-,TRBJ1-1,TRBV2,many,CASNPGRRNTEAFF,TGTGCCAGCAACCCGGGACGGAGGAACACTGAAGCTTTCTTT
TRBD1,TRBJ2-5,TRBV20-1,many,CSARDQGAKTQYF,TGCAGTGCTAGAGATCAGGGGGCAAAGACCCAGTACTTC
-,TRBJ2-7,TRBV12-3/TRBV12-4,many,CASSLQGRSYEQYF,TGTGCCAGCAGTCTCCAGGGAAGATCCTACGAGCAGTACTTC
-,TRBJ2-1,TRBV7-3,few,CASSYDSTSYNEQFF,TGTGCCAGCAGCTACGACTCAACGAGCTACAATGAGCAGTTCTTC
-,TRBJ1-2,TRBV27,many,CASSWSDSRTGGYTF,TGTGCCAGCAGTTGGTCGGACAGCCGCACAGGTGGCTACACCTTC
-,TRBJ2-3,TRBV20-1,many,CSAKPTSMYTDTQYF,TGCAGTGCTAAACCTACTAGCATGTATACAGATACGCAGTATTTT
-,TRBJ2-1,TRBV7-2,many,CASTTRSYNEQFF,TGTGCCAGCACCACCCGATCATACAATGAGCAGTTCTTC
TRBD1,TRBJ1-1,TRBV29-1,many,CSVGQAHTEAFF,TGCAGCGTCGGACAGGCCCACACTGAAGCTTTCTTT
-,TRBJ1-3,TRBV20-1,-,CSALRGNTIYF,TGCAGTGCTTTGAGAGGAAACACCATATATTTT
-,TRBJ2-2,TRBV7-8,-,CASSLVGGEGTGELFF,TGTGCCAGCAGCTTAGTTGGGGGAGAGGGCACCGGGGAGCTGTTTTTT
TRBD2,TRBJ2-3,TRBV4-2,many,CASSQGETSGGTDTQYF,TGTGCCAGCAGCCAAGGGGAGACTAGCGGGGGGACAGATACGCAGTATTTT
-,TRBJ2-7,TRBV20-1,many,CSARAGQTSPYEQYF,TGCAGTGCTAGAGCAGGACAGACGAGCCCCTACGAGCAGTACTTC
-,TRBJ2-5,TRBV20-1,many,CSARESSQVSETQYF,TGCAGTGCTAGAGAATCTAGCCAGGTTTCGGAGACCCAGTACTTC
-,TRBJ1-3,TRBV9,many,CASSSPDYDRTGNTIYF,TGTGCCAGCAGCTCCCCTGACTACGACCGGACCGGAAACACCATATATTTT
-,TRBJ2-3,TRBV12-3/TRBV12-4,many,CASRRQNTDTQYF,TGTGCCAGCAGGAGACAGAACACAGATACGCAGTATTTT
-,TRBJ2-3,TRBV11-2,many,CASSLDSSGTDTQYF,TGTGCCAGCAGCTTAGATTCGAGCGGCACAGATACGCAGTATTTT
TRBD1,TRBJ2-1,TRBV7-2,many,CASSSGQGGYNEQFF,TGTGCCAGCAGCTCGGGACAGGGAGGGTACAATGAGCAGTTCTTC
TRBD1,TRBJ1-1,TRBV29-1,many,CSVVGTANTEAFF,TGCAGCGTTGTGGGGACAGCGAACACTGAAGCTTTCTTT
-,TRBJ1-1,TRBV12-3/TRBV12-4,many,CASRKTVGEAFF,TGTGCCAGCAGAAAAACGGTAGGGGAAGCTTTCTTT
-,TRBJ1-3,TRBV4-3,many,CASSRTGNTIYF,TGCGCCAGCAGCCGAACTGGAAACACCATATATTTT
-,TRBJ2-2,TRBV5-1,many,CASSRTTLNTGELFF,TGCGCCAGCAGCCGTACTACCCTGAACACCGGGGAGCTGTTTTTT